Sequencing of this TCR beta chain was carried out in a study of blood T cell repertoires in COVID-19. Produced via immunoSEQ multiplex PCR; TCRdb's table is partial and in-frame only. Among about 360,000 clones listed, around nine tenths were seen once. The CDR3 is 13 residues long. With 3 bases removed from V and 3 bases from J, the gap between germline ends came to 8 bases. CDR1 is SGHTA and CDR2 is FQGNSA in the germline V gene. Sequences were obtained from peripheral blood. This receptor was identified in a woman aged 55-75 years with COVID-19, enrolled during active disease. This chain links TRBV7-2 with TRBJ1-2, with unresolved D. CDR3 coding DNA: TGTGCCAGCAGCTTTTTGGGCCACTATGGCTACACCTTC. This encodes CASSFLGHYGYTF.